This passage covers 17 T cell receptor beta chains from one sample sequenced in a study of blood T cells in healthy people across ages. The authors ran a second PCR of about 6 to 12 cycles using a sample-barcoded 5' primer and a J-beta primer mix. TCRdb independently ran MiXCR on the 5' RACE reads; one entry per CDR3 protein. The sample has approximately 1,700,000 distinct CDR3 sequences, about two fifths seen once. Sequencing input: blood. The receptors shown here come from a human donor in good health.

This clonotype was seen only a few times. V and J are TRBV10-3 and TRBJ2-5, with 7 bases fitting TRBD2. The J call may be incorrect, as the DNA end agrees better with TRBJ2-7. CDR3 size: 15 residues. Germline V gene sequence: CDR1 ENHRY, CDR2 SYGVKD. CDR3 DNA: TGTGCCCCCAAGAGGACTAGTACATTTCCCTGCGAGCAGTACTTC. It is translated as CAPKRTSTFPCEQYF.

The rearrangement uses TRBV12-5 and TRBJ1-5; no reliable D call. The CDR3 consists of 17 residues. V lost 4 bases and J 3 bases, leaving 19 bases between the germline ends. The germline gives CDR1 LGHNT, CDR2 FRNRAP. The CDR3 sequence: CASGSRRRRMPNQPQHF. CDR3 DNA: TGTGCTAGTGGTTCCCGACGGAGACGGATGCCCAATCAGCCCCAGCATTTT.

This clonotype was observed a single time. The junction shows a germline mismatch at one end, possibly a read error. The chain carries TRBV11-2 and TRBJ1-2; 7 positions match TRBD1. Looked up from germline, CDR1 is SGHAT and CDR2 is FQNNGV. The CDR3 sequence is 16 residues long. As DNA, the CDR3 is TGTGCCAGCGGCTTTCTAGGGGGCGCAGACGCTTATGGCTACACCTTC. Translated: CASGFLGGADAYGYTF.

This clonotype was observed a handful of times. The CDR3 is CASSPQYSPLHF. DNA of the CDR3: TGTGCCAGCAGCCCACAGTATTCACCCCTCCACTTT. The chain links TRBV14 to TRBJ1-6; D gene uncertain. Germline CDR1 reads SGHDN; CDR2 reads FVKESK. Between the trimmed V and J ends, which lost 4 bases and 8 bases, there was a span of 6 bases. The CDR3 contains 12 residues.

The chain joins TRBV9 to TRBJ2-1; no reliable D call. Trimming took 1 base from V and 9 from J, leaving 8 bases between them. From germline, CDR1 is SGDLS and CDR2 YYNGEE. The CDR3 contains 12 residues. The CDR3 DNA follows: TGTGCCAGCAGCGTATTCTCGGGTGAGCAGTTCTTC. This gives the protein CASSVFSGEQFF.

This clonotype was observed once. The CDR3 loop reads CASSLDGGAIDTQYF. CDR3 nucleotide sequence: TGTGCCAGCAGCTTAGACGGGGGGGCCATTGATACGCAGTATTTT. V and J are TRBV7-2 and TRBJ2-3; 8 bases line up with TRBD2. The CDR3 extends over 15 amino acids. The V and J ends lost 1 base and 6 bases, in that order; junction bases with no gene match: 6. The germline CDR1 and CDR2 sequences are SGHTA and FQGNSA.

This chain connects TRBV10-3 to TRBJ2-3; TRBD2 agrees at 12 bases. Germline assignment: CDR1 ENHRY and CDR2 SYGVKD. V gave up 10 bases and J gave up 2 bases; unmatched junction bases: 7. The CDR3 spans 15 residues. As DNA, the CDR3 is TGTGCCACCACTAGCGGGGGGCTCAACACAGATACGCAGTATTTT. Translated, it gives CATTSGGLNTDTQYF.

A few counts support this clonotype. V usage is TRBV7-2 and J usage is TRBJ2-7; D not certain. The germline V gene encodes CDR1 SGHTA and CDR2 FQGNSA. The CDR3 totals 14 residues. V dropped 5 bases and J dropped 2 bases, with 13 bases sitting between them. The CDR3 DNA sequence: TGTGCCAGCAGCACTCTGTCCCGTACCTACGAGCAGTACTTC. Its protein product is CASSTLSRTYEQYF.

J is TRBJ2-7 and V is TRBV20-1; D is possibly TRBD1 (5 bases). From germline, CDR1 is DFQATT and CDR2 SNEGSKA (reference sequence). V lost 6 bases, J lost 2 bases, and 11 bases lay in between. The CDR3 is 12 residues long. In nucleotides, the CDR3 is TGCAGTGCCACCGACAGACCCTACGAGCAGTACTTC. Translation: CSATDRPYEQYF.

V and J are TRBV12-3 or TRBV12-4 and TRBJ1-4; D perhaps matches TRBD1 (5 bases). Deletions cut 3 bases from V and 5 bases from J, with 19 bases between. The CDR3 loop spans 17 amino acids. The CDR3 region has the DNA TGTGCCAGCAGTTTTAATCCAGGGAGGTACCACAATGAAAAACTGTTTTTT. This translates into CASSFNPGRYHNEKLFF.

This clonotype was detected a few times. The gene calls are TRBV12-3 or TRBV12-4 and TRBJ1-2; D is ambiguous. V lost 0 bases to trimming and J lost 5 bases, with 13 bases between them. The CDR3 runs to 15 residues. CDR3 amino acids: CASSLAGTARYGYTF. The CDR3 coding sequence is TGTGCCAGCAGTTTAGCGGGAACCGCTCGATATGGCTACACCTTC.

This clonotype was detected a few times. The rearrangement links TRBV24-1 to TRBJ2-3, with a tentative D call TRBD2 (8 bases). Germline V gene lookup returns CDR1 KGHDR and CDR2 SFDVKD. This CDR3 comprises 19 residues. Trimming took off 9 bases at V and 2 bases at J, with 29 bases between the two ends. This CDR3 reads CATAGGRGARTVITDTQYF. The CDR3 region has the DNA TGTGCCACCGCAGGGGGGCGGGGGGCCCGTACCGTGATCACAGATACGCAGTATTTT.

V is TRBV7-6 and J is TRBJ2-6; the D gene is possibly TRBD1 (6 bases). The CDR3 totals 16 residues. V dropped 4 bases and J dropped 1 base, with 11 bases sitting between them. Germline V gene data show CDR1 as SGHVS and CDR2 as FNYEAQ. Here the CDR3 DNA reads TGTGCCAGCAGCTCAGTACAGGGATCTGGGGCCAACGTCCTGACTTTC. Residues: CASSSVQGSGANVLTF.

The CDR3 coding sequence is TGCAGCGTTGAAGATTTGGGACAGGGGGCCTACGAGCAGTACTTC. Its translation is CSVEDLGQGAYEQYF. The rearrangement uses TRBV29-1 and TRBJ2-7, with 11 positions matching TRBD1. The germline V gene encodes CDR1 SQVTM and CDR2 ANQGSEA. V was pared by 0 bases and J by 2 bases, with 3 bases of the junction left unmatched. The CDR3 covers 15 residues.

The rearrangement joins TRBV15 to TRBJ2-4; D possibly corresponds to TRBD2 (5 bases). The CDR3 sequence is 12 residues long. V lost 1 base and J 7 bases, leaving 5 bases between the germline ends. The germline CDR1 and CDR2 sequences are LNHNV and YYDKDF (reference sequence). CDR3: CATSRGGNIQYF. CDR3 in DNA: TGTGCCACCAGCAGAGGAGGGAACATTCAGTACTTC.

The V and J genes are TRBV27 and TRBJ2-7, with D hard to call. The germline V and J ends were trimmed by 3 bases and 0 bases, with 6 bases remaining between them. Germline lookup yields CDR1 MNHEY and CDR2 SMNVEV (reference sequence). This CDR3 spans 13 amino acids. Here the CDR3 reads CASSLHSSYEQYF. CDR3 nucleotide sequence: TGTGCCAGCAGTTTGCACAGCTCCTACGAGCAGTACTTC.

This sequence joins TRBV20-1 and TRBJ1-2; D call uncertain. V lost 8 bases and J lost 4, with 20 bases in between. Germline values: CDR1 DFQATT, CDR2 SNEGSKA (reference sequence). This CDR3 has 14 amino acids. CDR3 sequence reads: CSTRQDLGPYGYTF. CDR3 DNA sequence: TGCAGTACACGTCAGGATTTGGGCCCCTATGGCTACACCTTC.